Described below is a single T cell receptor beta chain sequence and its context. Its specificity is unknown. V was cut by 3 bases and J by 5 bases, with 11 bases left in between. The CDR3 covers 14 residues. TCR beta CDR3 amplification used RNA transcripts. An initial RT-PCR round employing HTBI primers preceded a second-round multiplex PCR. TCRdb passed the multiplex PCR reads through MiXCR, listing each CDR3 protein once. The table lists about 550,000 distinct CDR3 sequences, 35% to 45% of them singletons. This sample stems from a study of Graves' ophthalmopathy and Graves' hyperthyroidism. The study's findings and limits: For separating ophthalmopathy from stable hyperthyroidism, a 13-signature model gave 85% to 90% sensitivity and around 76% specificity. Blood samples also showed most expanded thyroid clonotypes exceeding 0.001 frequency.

This receptor was obtained from an adult man with Graves' hyperthyroidism. The chain is built from TRBV12-3 or TRBV12-4 and TRBJ1-5; D unclear. The sample comprised peripheral blood or thyroid tissue (not recorded which). The CDR3 DNA reads TGTGCCAGCAGTTTCGCCGGGCCTTATCAGCCCCAGCATTTT. This sequence encodes CASSFAGPYQPQHF.